This T cell receptor (beta chain) comes out of a study of blood T cell repertoires in COVID-19. Study details: COVID-19 samples from acute and convalescent phases originated in the United States, Italy and Spain. The analysed material was cDNA or gDNA that came from T cells, B-cell-depleted T cells, or PBMCs.

In the authors' methods: It was from reference gene primer amplification that nucleated cell counts were estimated. Assay used: immunoSEQ multiplex PCR; TCRdb lists only in-frame clones, some missing. V, J and clone size reflect that table, while D and trimming were determined from the DNA. The profile covers tens of thousands of clones, with 76% appearing a single time and 50% taken by the ten largest. This clone turned up a few times. Looked up from germline, CDR1 is ENHRY and CDR2 is SYGVKD. V dropped 5 bases and J dropped 0; count of bases not matched to a gene: 5. This CDR3 comprises 15 residues.

This chain connects TRBV10-3 to TRBJ2-3; 7 bases map to TRBD2. This receptor was taken from a woman of 80 years or more with acute or convalescent COVID-19. Material for sequencing was peripheral blood. CDR3 DNA: TGTGCCATCAGTTCCGGGACTATTAGCACAGATACGCAGTATTTT. Translating it yields CAISSGTISTDTQYF.